These T cell receptor beta chains were read from a single sample in a study of blood T cell repertoires in COVID-19. The data were produced by immunoSEQ multiplex PCR, yet TCRdb's version contains in-frame clones alone and is incomplete. The sample has about 64,000 clones, approximately 91% seen once. Sequencing was performed on peripheral blood. Receptors were obtained from a man in his 70s with acute or convalescent COVID-19. Both conserved end residues are part of each CDR3. Each record gives: V gene, J gene, clone size, D gene, CDR3 DNA, CDR3 protein. A D gene is named only where the DNA matches it firmly. Expanded clones get a size class; other rows say once, few or many, or leave the size out.

TRBV14	TRBJ2-1	-	TRBD2	TGTGCCAGCAGCCAAGTTGGAACCTTCGGGGGGAGCTCCTACAATGAGCAGTTCTTC	CASSQVGTFGGSSYNEQFF
TRBV7-7	TRBJ2-2	-	-	TGTGCTAGCAGCGCAACAGGGACCGGGGAGCTGTTTTTT	CASSATGTGELFF
TRBV7-2	TRBJ1-2	-	-	TGTGCCAGCAGCCCCACAAGGCAGGCGGGGGGCTACACCTTC	CASSPTRQAGGYTF
TRBV7-9	TRBJ1-6	-	-	TGTGCCAGCAGAGGGGGATCTGGTGATTCACCCCTCCACTTT	CASRGGSGDSPLHF
TRBV5-4	TRBJ2-3	-	TRBD2	TGTGCCAGCAGCCTAAGACTAGCAGGGAACACAGATACGCAGTATTTT	CASSLRLAGNTDTQYF
TRBV18	TRBJ1-1	-	TRBD1	TGTGCCAGCTCACCACGTGGACAGGGAACGAACACTGAAGCTTTCTTT	CASSPRGQGTNTEAFF
TRBV7-8	TRBJ2-7	-	-	TGTGCCAGATTAGCAAGGGGGGGAGGGTCCTACGAGCAGTACTTC	CARLARGGGSYEQYF
TRBV5-6	TRBJ1-2	-	-	TGTGCCAGCAGCTTGGTCGGGGGGTCGGACATTTATGGCTACACCTTC	CASSLVGGSDIYGYTF
TRBV4-1	TRBJ1-2	-	-	TGCGCCAGCAGCCAAGTGACAGTTGACTATGGCTACACCTTC	CASSQVTVDYGYTF
TRBV7-2	TRBJ2-5	-	TRBD2	TGTGCCAGCAGCTCGTTAGCGGGGGGGCTAGAGACCCAGTACTTC	CASSSLAGGLETQYF
TRBV18	TRBJ2-1	-	-	TGTGCCAGCTCACCCCCGCTCCGGGACACCGGAGTTATTGAGCAGTTCTTC	CASSPPLRDTGVIEQFF
TRBV29-1	TRBJ1-3	once	TRBD1	TGCAGCGCATTTGAGGGGACAGGGTACTCTGGAAACACCATATATTTT	CSAFEGTGYSGNTIYF
TRBV14	TRBJ1-1	-	-	TGTGCCAGCAGCCAGGGGGGTAACACTGAAGCTTTCTTT	CASSQGGNTEAFF
TRBV7-9	TRBJ2-5	-	-	TGTGCCAGCAGCTTAGGCAGGGATTTCGGCAGTCCACAAGAGACCCAGTACTTC	CASSLGRDFGSPQETQYF
TRBV7-2	TRBJ2-1	few	TRBD2	TGTGCCAGCAGACGGGGACTAGCGGGCTACAATGAGCAGTTCTTC	CASRRGLAGYNEQFF
TRBV4-2	TRBJ1-2	-	TRBD1	TGTGCCAGCAGTTCACCGGACAGGGTCCAATATGGCTACACCTTC	CASSSPDRVQYGYTF
TRBV6-5	TRBJ1-2	-	-	TGTGCCAGCAGCTCCGGTCCCGCCTATGGCTACACCTTC	CASSSGPAYGYTF
TRBV15	TRBJ1-6	-	TRBD1	TGTGCCACCAGCAGAGATCTGGGACAGCCAAATTCACCCCTCCACTTT	CATSRDLGQPNSPLHF
TRBV6-2/TRBV6-3	TRBJ1-1	-	-	TGTGCCAGCAGTTACCCCACGGAGAGGGCGAACACTGAAGCTTTCTTT	CASSYPTERANTEAFF
TRBV6-1	TRBJ2-5	-	TRBD1	TGTGCCAGCAGTGGAACACCCGGGACAGGACTTGCTGAATGGTATGAGACCCAGTACTTC	CASSGTPGTGLAEWYETQYF
TRBV27	TRBJ2-7	-	TRBD2	TGTGCCAGCAGTTTGGGACTAGCTGGGGAGCAGTACTTC	CASSLGLAGEQYF
TRBV6-5	TRBJ2-7	-	TRBD1	TGTGCCAGCAGTTACCAGGGACAGGGGTCCTACGAGCAGTACTTC	CASSYQGQGSYEQYF
TRBV7-2	TRBJ2-3	-	TRBD2	TGTGCCAGCAGCTTCCTCAGCGGGGGGAGAGCAGATACGCAGTATTTT	CASSFLSGGRADTQYF
TRBV7-2	TRBJ2-7	-	-	TGTGCCAGCAGCTTTGACAGAGCCTACGAGCAGTACTTC	CASSFDRAYEQYF
TRBV19	TRBJ2-7	-	TRBD1	TGTGCCAGTAGCTCAGGGGGTAACGACGAGCAGTACTTC	CASSSGGNDEQYF
TRBV4-3	TRBJ1-6	few	TRBD1	TGCGCCAGCAGCCAAGAGGGGACAGCTAATTCACCCCTCCACTTT	CASSQEGTANSPLHF
TRBV21-1	TRBJ2-1	-	-	TGTGCCAGCAGCAAAGCCCGAGACACTAGCGGGGGGACCTACAATGAGCAGTTCTTC	CASSKARDTSGGTYNEQFF
TRBV7-2	TRBJ2-4	-	-	TGTGCCAGCAGCTTAGGGGCTAGCGTGGCCAAAAACATTCAGTACTTC	CASSLGASVAKNIQYF
TRBV5-1	TRBJ1-6	-	TRBD1	TGCGCCAGCAGCTTGGCCAACTCCGGGACAGTTAATTCACCCCTCCACTTT	CASSLANSGTVNSPLHF
TRBV3-1/TRBV3-2	TRBJ1-2	-	TRBD1	TGTGCCAGCAGCCCCCACCCCCGGACAGGGGGGCACTATGGCTACACCTTC	CASSPHPRTGGHYGYTF
TRBV29-1	TRBJ2-7	once	-	TGCAGCGTTGAAGCGAGGGCGCGGTCGGGCGAGCAGTACTTC	CSVEARARSGEQYF
TRBV5-1	TRBJ1-1	few	-	TGCGCCAGCAGCTTGGAACCCAATGGGCAGGGGACTGAAGCTTTCTTT	CASSLEPNGQGTEAFF
TRBV10-2	TRBJ2-3	-	-	TGCGCCACCAAGGCAATTGGGAGAGATACGCAGTATTTT	CATKAIGRDTQYF
TRBV7-9	TRBJ2-2	few	-	TGTGCCAGCAGTATGATAAGGAGGGAGAACACCGGGGAGCTGTTTTTT	CASSMIRRENTGELFF
TRBV27	TRBJ2-1	-	TRBD2	TGTGCCAGCAGTTTATTCGGGGGGGGCTTTAGGAATGAGCAGTTCTTC	CASSLFGGGFRNEQFF
TRBV7-9	TRBJ2-7	-	TRBD1	TGTGCCAGCACCAGGGGGCTTTTATCCGAGCAGTACTTC	CASTRGLLSEQYF
TRBV6-5	TRBJ2-3	-	TRBD2	TGTGCCAGCAGGCTGACTAGCGGGGGTGCAGATACGCAGTATTTT	CASRLTSGGADTQYF
TRBV2	TRBJ1-2	-	-	TGTGCCAGCAGTGGGACAGCCCACTATGGCTACACCTTC	CASSGTAHYGYTF
TRBV4-3	TRBJ1-4	-	-	TGCGCCAGCCGCCGGGGGTTGGGGGGTGAAAAACTGTTTTTT	CASRRGLGGEKLFF
TRBV4-3	TRBJ2-3	-	TRBD2	TGCGCCAGCAGCCAAGAACCTAGCGGGGGGCCGGGAGATACGCAGTATTTT	CASSQEPSGGPGDTQYF
TRBV6-6	TRBJ1-5	-	TRBD1	TGTGCCAGCAGTGGAGGGACAGGCCTTCGGCCCCAGCATTTT	CASSGGTGLRPQHF
TRBV3-1/TRBV3-2	TRBJ1-1	-	-	TGTGCCAGCAGCCTCAGTGGGACACTGGGCACTGAAGCTTTCTTT	CASSLSGTLGTEAFF
TRBV5-4	TRBJ2-1	-	-	TGTGCCAGCAGCTTACCTAGACTAGTCGGTACAACTGAGCAGTTCTTC	CASSLPRLVGTTEQFF
TRBV5-1	TRBJ1-4	-	TRBD1	TGCGCCAGCAGCTTGGCACCTCAGGGGGCGGCCGAAAAACTGTTTTTT	CASSLAPQGAAEKLFF
TRBV2	TRBJ2-3	-	TRBD2	TGTGCCAGCGCCCCGGATAGAAGGCTAGCGGGGGGCCAGAGCACAGATACGCAGTATTTT	CASAPDRRLAGGQSTDTQYF
TRBV7-3	TRBJ2-1	-	TRBD1	TGTGCCAGCAGCTTAACGGCCGGGACAGGGGGCGGTGAGCAGTTCTTC	CASSLTAGTGGGEQFF
TRBV21-1	TRBJ2-7	few	-	TGTGCCAGCAGCTCCCCTTCGGGGAAGGGGGTCCCTTACGAGCAGTACTTC	CASSSPSGKGVPYEQYF
TRBV18	TRBJ2-5	-	TRBD1	TGTGCCAGCTCTTGGACAGGGGCCGAAGAGACCCAGTACTTC	CASSWTGAEETQYF
TRBV3-1/TRBV3-2	TRBJ2-5	-	TRBD1	TGTGCCAGCAGCCAAGATGTGGGGACAGGGGGAGAGACCCAGTACTTC	CASSQDVGTGGETQYF
TRBV4-3	TRBJ2-3	-	-	TGCGCCAGCAGCCACCATGGGTTCCTTGCTGGACAGATGAGCACAGATACGCAGTATTTT	CASSHHGFLAGQMSTDTQYF
TRBV6-2/TRBV6-3	TRBJ1-1	-	-	TGTGCCAGCAGTTACCCCGGGACACCCAACGACATGAACACTGAAGCTTTCTTT	CASSYPGTPNDMNTEAFF